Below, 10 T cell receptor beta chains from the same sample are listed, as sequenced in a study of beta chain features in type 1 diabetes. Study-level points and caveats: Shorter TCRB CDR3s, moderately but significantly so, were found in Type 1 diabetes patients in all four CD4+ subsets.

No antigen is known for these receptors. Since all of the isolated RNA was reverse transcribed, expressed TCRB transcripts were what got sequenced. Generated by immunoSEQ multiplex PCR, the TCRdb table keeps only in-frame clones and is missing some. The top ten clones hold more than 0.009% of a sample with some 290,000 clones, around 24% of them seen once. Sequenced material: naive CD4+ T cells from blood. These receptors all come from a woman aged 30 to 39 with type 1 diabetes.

The CDR3: CASRTGVGYTF. The CDR3, as DNA: TGTGCCAGCAGGACAGGGGTGGGCTACACCTTC. V and J are TRBV28 and TRBJ1-2, with 8 bases that match TRBD1. The CDR3 sequence is 11 residues long. Unmatched junction bases numbered 2, after V lost 6 bases and J lost 8 bases. The germline V gene has CDR1 MDHEN and CDR2 SYDVKM.

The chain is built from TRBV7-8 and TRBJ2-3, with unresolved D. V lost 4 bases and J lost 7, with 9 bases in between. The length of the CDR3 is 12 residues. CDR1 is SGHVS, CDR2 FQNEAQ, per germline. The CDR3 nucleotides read TGTGCCAGCAGCTCGAGCCGAAATACGCAGTATTTT. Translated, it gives CASSSSRNTQYF.

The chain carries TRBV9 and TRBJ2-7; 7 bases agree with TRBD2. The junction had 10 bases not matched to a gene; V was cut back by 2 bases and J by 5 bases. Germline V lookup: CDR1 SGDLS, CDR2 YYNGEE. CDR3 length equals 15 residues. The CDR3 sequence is CASSVGGSTNNEQYF. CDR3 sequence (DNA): TGTGCCAGCAGCGTCGGCGGGAGCACGAACAACGAGCAGTACTTC.

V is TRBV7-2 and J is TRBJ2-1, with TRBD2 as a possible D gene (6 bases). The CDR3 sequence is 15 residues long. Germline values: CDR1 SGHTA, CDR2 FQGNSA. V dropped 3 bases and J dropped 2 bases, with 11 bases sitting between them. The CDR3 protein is CASSFVGGAYNEQFF. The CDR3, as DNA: TGTGCCAGCAGCTTTGTCGGGGGAGCCTACAATGAGCAGTTCTTC.

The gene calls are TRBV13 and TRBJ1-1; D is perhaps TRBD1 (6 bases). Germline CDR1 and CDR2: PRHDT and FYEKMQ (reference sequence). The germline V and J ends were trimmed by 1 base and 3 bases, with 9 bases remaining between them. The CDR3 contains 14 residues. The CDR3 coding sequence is TGTGCCAGCAGCTTAGTGGCAGGGGACACTGAAGCTTTCTTT. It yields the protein CASSLVAGDTEAFF. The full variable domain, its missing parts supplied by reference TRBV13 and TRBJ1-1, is AAGVIQSPRHLIKEKRETATLKCYPIPRHDTVYWYQQGPGQDPQFLISFYEKMQSDKGSIPDRFSAQQFSDYHSELNMSSLELGDSALYFCASSLVAGDTEAFFGQGTRLTVV.

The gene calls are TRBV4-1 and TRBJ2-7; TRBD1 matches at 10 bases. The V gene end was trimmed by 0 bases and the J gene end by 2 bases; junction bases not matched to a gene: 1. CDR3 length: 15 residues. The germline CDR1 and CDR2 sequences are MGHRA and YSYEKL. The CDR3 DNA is TGCGCCAGCAGCCAAGAGGACAGGGGGGCCTACGAGCAGTACTTC. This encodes CASSQEDRGAYEQYF.

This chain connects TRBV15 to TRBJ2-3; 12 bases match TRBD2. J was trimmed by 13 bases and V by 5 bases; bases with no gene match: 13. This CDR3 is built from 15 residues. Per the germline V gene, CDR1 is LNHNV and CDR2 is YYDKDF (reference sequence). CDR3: CATSYVLAGGKVEYF. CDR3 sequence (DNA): TGTGCCACCAGCTACGTACTAGCGGGGGGTAAAGTTGAGTATTTT.

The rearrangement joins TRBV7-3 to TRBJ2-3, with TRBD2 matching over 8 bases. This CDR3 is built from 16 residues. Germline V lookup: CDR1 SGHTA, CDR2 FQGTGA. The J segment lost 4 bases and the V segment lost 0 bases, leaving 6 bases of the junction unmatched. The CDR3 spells CASSLTSGKYADTQYF. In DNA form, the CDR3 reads TGTGCCAGCAGCTTAACTAGCGGGAAGTACGCAGATACGCAGTATTTT.

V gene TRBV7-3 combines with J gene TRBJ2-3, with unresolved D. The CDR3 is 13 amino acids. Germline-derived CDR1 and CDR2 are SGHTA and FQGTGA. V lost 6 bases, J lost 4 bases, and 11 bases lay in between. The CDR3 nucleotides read TGTGCCAGCAGTCTGGTGGGCGCAGATACGCAGTATTTT. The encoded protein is CASSLVGADTQYF.

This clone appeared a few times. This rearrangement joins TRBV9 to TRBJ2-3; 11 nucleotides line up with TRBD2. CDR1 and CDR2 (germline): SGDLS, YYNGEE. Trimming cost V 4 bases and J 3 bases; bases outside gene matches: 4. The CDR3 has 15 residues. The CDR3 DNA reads TGTGCCAGCAGCTTGACTAGCGGGGCGACAGATACGCAGTATTTT. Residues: CASSLTSGATDTQYF.